Listed below are T cell receptor beta chains from one sample, sequenced in a study of cytomegalovirus exposure and HLA in healthy donors. This table comes from immunoSEQ multiplex PCR, and its TCRdb copy is limited to in-frame clones, with some not included. The table has some 130,000 clones, around three quarters seen once. Sequencing used PBMCs. Receptors were obtained from a man aged 25 to 45 in good health and CMV-seronegative. Both conserved end residues are part of each CDR3. Not every row has a clone size; where given, it reads once, few, many or a size class.

clone_size	v_call	cdr3_aa
.	TRBV6-1	CASNLMGQQETQYF
.	TRBV7-2	CASSLISGIYNEQFF
.	TRBV4-1	CASSQEVAGKGEQFF
.	TRBV30	CAWSGGGWREQFF
.	TRBV19	CASSITGDVAEAFF
.	TRBV28	CASSLWDRGHIQYF
.	TRBV11-2	CASSFLAGSTDTQYF
once	TRBV6-1	CASSPLGQGSHEQYF
.	TRBV7-9	CASSPDRGLNQPQHF
.	TRBV27	CASSNRDRGLITRMNTEAFF
once	TRBV28	CASSHFSGQQETQYF
.	TRBV5-1	CASSLRPGLNYGYTF
.	TRBV14	CASSLYTTEAFF
.	TRBV5-6	CASSMGLAVSYNEQFF
.	TRBV6-5	CASSYSDRASTDTQYF
.	TRBV4-1	CASSQELFRQGAQPQNF
.	TRBV11-2	CASSSRDRAINEQFF
few	TRBV5-6	CASSVIADEQYF
.	TRBV19	CASSIGAGARTDTQYF
.	TRBV15	CATSRDRAYLSYEQYF
.	TRBV19	CASSIVGTGDQPQHF
.	TRBV7-2	CASSLDRGLGNEQFF
once	TRBV6-6	CASRKREGENIQYF
few	TRBV6-5	CASRTDRLNTGELFF
.	TRBV14	CASSQDRVAETTGELFF
.	TRBV4-3	CASSQDVTSVSYNEQFF
.	TRBV29-1	CSVDRGGAGAFF
once	TRBV4-1	CASSLGDRPGGGEQYF
.	TRBV9	CASSVRDSSYEQYF
.	TRBV4-1	CASSRTANYEQYF
.	TRBV5-5	CASSLGAGKGYTF
.	TRBV5-1	CASSLAEATNEKLFF
.	TRBV29-1	CSVALGRNTEAFF
.	TRBV5-4	CASSFLPGGGNTGELFF
.	TRBV25-1	CATSEAGAQAFF
.	TRBV28	CASSSDRKTNEKLFF
.	TRBV29-1	CSVEDQEGPYNEQFF
.	TRBV5-4	CASSRGTPGDTQYF
.	TRBV18	CASSPRDSPQLGAFF